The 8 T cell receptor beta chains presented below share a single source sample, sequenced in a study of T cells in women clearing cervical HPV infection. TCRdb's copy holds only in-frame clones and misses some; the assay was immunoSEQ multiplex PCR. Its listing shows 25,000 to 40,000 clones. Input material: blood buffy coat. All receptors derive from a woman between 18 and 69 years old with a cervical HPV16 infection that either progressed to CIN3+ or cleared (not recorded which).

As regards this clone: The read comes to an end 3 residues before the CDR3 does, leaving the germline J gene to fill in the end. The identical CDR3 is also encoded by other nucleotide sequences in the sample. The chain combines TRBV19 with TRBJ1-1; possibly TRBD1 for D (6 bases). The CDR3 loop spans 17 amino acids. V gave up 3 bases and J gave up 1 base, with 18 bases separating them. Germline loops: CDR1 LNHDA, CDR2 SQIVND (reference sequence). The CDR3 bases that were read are TGTGCCAGTAGTATCGGGCCGTTTGAGACAGGGAACACTGAA. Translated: CASSIGPFETGNTE. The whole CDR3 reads CASSIGPFETGNTEAFF.

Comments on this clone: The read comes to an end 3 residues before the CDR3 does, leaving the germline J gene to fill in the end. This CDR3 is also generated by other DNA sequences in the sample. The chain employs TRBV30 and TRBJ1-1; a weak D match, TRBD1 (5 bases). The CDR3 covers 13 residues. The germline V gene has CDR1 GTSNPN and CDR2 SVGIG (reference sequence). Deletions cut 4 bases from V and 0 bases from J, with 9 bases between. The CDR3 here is CAWTGLMNTEAFF. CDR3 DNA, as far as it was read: TGTGCCTGGACAGGGCTAATGAACACTGAA.

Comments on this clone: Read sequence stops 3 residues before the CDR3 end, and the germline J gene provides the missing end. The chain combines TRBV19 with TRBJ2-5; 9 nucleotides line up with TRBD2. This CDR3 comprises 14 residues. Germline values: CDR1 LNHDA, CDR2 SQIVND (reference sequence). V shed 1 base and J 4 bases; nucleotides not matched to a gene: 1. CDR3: CASSIGGGAETQYF. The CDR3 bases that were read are TGTGCCAGTAGTATAGGCGGGGGGGCAGAGACC.

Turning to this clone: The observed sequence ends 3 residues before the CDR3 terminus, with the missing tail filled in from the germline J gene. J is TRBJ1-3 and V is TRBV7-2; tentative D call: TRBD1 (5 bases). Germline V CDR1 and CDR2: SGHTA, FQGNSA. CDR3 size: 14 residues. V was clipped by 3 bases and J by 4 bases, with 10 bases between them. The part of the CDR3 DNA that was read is TGTGCCAGCAGCTTGGGGGGTGGCGGAAACACC. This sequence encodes CASSLGGGGNT. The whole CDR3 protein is CASSLGGGGNTIYF.

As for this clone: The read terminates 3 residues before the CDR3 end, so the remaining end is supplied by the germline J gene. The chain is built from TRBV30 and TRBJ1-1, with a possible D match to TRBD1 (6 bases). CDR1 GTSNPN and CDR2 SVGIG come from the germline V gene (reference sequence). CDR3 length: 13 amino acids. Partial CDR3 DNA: TGTGCCTTTTCCCTCAGGGGAAACTATGGC. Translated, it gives CAFSLRGNYG. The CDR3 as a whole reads CAFSLRGNYGAFF.

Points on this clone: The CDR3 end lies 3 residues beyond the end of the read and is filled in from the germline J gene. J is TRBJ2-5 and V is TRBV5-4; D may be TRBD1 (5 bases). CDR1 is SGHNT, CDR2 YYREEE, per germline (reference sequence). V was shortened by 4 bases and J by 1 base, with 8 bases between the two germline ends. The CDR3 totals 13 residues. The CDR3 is CASSPDSQETQYF. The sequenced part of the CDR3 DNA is TGTGCCAGCAGCCCCGACAGCCAAGAGACC.

Incomplete CDR3 DNA: TGTGCCAGCTCACCACTCGAGGAAGGGGGC. This codes for CASSPLEEGG. The whole CDR3 sequence reads CASSPLEEGGYTF. The chain recombines TRBV18 with TRBJ1-2; D ambiguous. The read falls 3 residues short of the CDR3 end, and the missing part is taken from the germline J gene. Germline V gives CDR1 KGHSH, CDR2 LQKENI. The CDR3 totals 13 residues.

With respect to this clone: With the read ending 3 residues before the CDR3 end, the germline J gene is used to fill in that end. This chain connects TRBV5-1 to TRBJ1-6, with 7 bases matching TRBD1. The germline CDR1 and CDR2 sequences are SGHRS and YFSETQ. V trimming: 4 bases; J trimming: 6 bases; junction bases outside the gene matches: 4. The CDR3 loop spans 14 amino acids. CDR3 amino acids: CASSQGEPNSPLHF. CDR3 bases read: TGCGCCAGCAGCCAGGGGGAGCCTAATTCACCC.